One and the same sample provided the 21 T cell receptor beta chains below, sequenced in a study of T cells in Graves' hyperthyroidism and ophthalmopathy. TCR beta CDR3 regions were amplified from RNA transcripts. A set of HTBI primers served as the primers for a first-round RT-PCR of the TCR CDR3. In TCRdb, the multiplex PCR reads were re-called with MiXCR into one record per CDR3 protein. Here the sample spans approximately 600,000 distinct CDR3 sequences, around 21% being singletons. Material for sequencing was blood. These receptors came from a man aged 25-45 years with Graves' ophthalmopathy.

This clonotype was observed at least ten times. The CDR3 sequence: CASSRTSGRTDTQYF. The CDR3 DNA is TGTGCCAGCAGCCGGACTAGCGGGAGGACAGATACGCAGTATTTT. This chain joins TRBV9 and TRBJ2-3; TRBD2 matches at 14 bases. The germline V gene encodes CDR1 SGDLS and CDR2 YYNGEE. The CDR3 spans 15 residues. Germline trimming cut 4 bases from V and 3 bases from J; bases unmatched to any gene: 1.

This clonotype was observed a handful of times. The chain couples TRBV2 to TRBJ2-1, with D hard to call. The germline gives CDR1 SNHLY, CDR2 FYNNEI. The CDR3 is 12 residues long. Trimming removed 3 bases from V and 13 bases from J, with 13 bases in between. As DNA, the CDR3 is TGTGCCAGCAGTGAGGGTCTAGTCGAACAGTTCTTC. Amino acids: CASSEGLVEQFF.

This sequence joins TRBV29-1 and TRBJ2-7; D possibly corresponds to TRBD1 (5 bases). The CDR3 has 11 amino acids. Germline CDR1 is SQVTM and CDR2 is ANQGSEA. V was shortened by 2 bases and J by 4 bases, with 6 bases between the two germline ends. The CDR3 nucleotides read TGCAGCGTTGAAAAGGGGTACGAGCAGTACTTC. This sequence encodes CSVEKGYEQYF.

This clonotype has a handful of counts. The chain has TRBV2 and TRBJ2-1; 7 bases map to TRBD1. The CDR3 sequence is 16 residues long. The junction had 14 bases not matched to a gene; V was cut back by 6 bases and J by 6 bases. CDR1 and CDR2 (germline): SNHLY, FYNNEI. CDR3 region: CASSPGQDLRGNEQFF. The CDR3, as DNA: TGTGCCAGCAGCCCCGGACAGGATCTAAGGGGCAATGAGCAGTTCTTC.

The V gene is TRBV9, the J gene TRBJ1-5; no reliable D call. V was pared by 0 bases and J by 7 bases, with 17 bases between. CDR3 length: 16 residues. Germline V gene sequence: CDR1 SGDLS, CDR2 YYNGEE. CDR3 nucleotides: TGTGCCAGCAGCGTAGGGAGCGGTAGAGGAGGCCAGCCCCAGCATTTT. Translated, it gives CASSVGSGRGGQPQHF.

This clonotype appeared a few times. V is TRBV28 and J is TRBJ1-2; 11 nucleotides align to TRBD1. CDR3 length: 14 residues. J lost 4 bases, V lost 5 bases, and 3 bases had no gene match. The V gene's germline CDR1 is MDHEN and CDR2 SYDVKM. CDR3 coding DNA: TGTGCCAGCAGTGGCGGGACAGGGGGCTATGGCTACACCTTC. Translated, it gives CASSGGTGGYGYTF.

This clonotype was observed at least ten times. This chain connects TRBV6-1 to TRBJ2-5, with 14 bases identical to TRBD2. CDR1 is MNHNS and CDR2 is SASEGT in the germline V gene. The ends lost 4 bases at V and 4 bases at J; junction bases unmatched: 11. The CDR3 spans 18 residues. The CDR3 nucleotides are TGTGCCAGCAGTGTAGTGCTGGGACTAGCGGGAGTGGGAGAGACCCAGTACTTC. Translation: CASSVVLGLAGVGETQYF.

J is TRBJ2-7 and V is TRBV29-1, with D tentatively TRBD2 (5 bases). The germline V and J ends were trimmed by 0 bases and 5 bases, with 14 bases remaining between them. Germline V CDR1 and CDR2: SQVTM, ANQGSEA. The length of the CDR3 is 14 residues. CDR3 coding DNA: TGCAGCGTTGAAGAAGACGAGGGCCCCCACGAGCAGTACTTC. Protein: CSVEEDEGPHEQYF.

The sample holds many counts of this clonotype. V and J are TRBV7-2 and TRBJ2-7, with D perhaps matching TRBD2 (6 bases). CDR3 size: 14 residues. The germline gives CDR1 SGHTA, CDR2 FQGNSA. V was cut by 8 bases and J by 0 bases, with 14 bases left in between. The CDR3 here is CASPRSSDSYEQYF. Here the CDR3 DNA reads TGTGCCAGCCCCCGGTCTAGCGACTCCTACGAGCAGTACTTC.

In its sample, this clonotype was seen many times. CDR3 in DNA: TGTGCCAGCAGTGAGAGACAGCATTCTAACTATGGCTACACCTTC. Its translation: CASSERQHSNYGYTF. This chain joins TRBV12-3 or TRBV12-4 and TRBJ1-2, with D possibly matching TRBD1 (5 bases). The CDR3 spans 15 residues. V was shortened by 5 bases and J by 0 bases, with 13 bases between the two germline ends.

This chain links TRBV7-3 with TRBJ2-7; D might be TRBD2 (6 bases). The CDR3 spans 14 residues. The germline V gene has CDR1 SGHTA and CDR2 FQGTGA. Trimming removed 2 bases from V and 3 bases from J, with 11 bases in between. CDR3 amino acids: CASSLSGVDYEQYF. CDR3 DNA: TGTGCCAGCAGCTTATCGGGGGTTGACTACGAGCAGTACTTC.

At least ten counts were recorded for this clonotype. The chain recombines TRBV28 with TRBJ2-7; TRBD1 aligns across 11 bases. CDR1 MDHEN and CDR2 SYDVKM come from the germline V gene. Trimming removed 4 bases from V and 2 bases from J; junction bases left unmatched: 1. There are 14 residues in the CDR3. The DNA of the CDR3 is TGTGCCAGCAGTTGGGGACAGGGGGCCTACGAGCAGTACTTC. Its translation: CASSWGQGAYEQYF. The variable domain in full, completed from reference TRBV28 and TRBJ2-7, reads DVKVTQSSRYLVKRTGEKVFLECVQDMDHENMFWYRQDPGLGLRLIYFSYDVKMKEKGDIPEGYSVSREKKERFSLILESASTNQTSMYLCASSWGQGAYEQYFGPGTRLTVT.

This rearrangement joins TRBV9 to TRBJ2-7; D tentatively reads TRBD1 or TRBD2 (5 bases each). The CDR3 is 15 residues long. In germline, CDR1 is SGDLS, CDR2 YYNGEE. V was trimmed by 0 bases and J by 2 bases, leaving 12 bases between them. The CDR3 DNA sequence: TGTGCCAGCAGCGTAGGTGACCGGGGACCCTACGAGCAGTACTTC. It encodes CASSVGDRGPYEQYF.

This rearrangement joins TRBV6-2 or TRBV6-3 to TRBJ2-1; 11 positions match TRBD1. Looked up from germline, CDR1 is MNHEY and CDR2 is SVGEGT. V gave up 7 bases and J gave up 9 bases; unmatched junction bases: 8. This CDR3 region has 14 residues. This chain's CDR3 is CASIGTGGGSEQFF. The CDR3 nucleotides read TGTGCCAGCATCGGGACAGGGGGGGGTAGTGAGCAGTTCTTC.

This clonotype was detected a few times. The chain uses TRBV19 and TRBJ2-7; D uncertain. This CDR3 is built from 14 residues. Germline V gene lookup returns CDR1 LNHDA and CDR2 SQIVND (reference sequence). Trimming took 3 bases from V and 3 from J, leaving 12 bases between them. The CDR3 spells CASSIGAGRYEQYF. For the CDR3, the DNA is TGTGCCAGTAGTATTGGCGCAGGTCGCTACGAGCAGTACTTC. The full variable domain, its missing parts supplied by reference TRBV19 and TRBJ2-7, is DGGITQSPKYLFRKEGQNVTLSCEQNLNHDAMYWYRQDPGQGLRLIYYSQIVNDFQKGDIAEGYSVSREKKESFPLTVTSAQKNPTAFYLCASSIGAGRYEQYFGPGTRLTVT.

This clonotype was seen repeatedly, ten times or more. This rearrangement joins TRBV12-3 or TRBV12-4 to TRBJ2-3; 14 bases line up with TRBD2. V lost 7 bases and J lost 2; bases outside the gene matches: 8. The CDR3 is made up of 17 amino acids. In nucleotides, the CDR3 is TGTGCCAGCATCCGGGGGACTAGCGGGAGTTACACAGATACGCAGTATTTT. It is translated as CASIRGTSGSYTDTQYF.

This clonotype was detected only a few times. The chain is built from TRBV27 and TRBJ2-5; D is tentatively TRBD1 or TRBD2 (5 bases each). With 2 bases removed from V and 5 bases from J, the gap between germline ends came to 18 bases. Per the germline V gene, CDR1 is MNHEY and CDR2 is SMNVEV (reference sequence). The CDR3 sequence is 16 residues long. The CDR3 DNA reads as TGTGCCAGCAGTTTAGAGGGACGCCCTAGGGGCGAGACCCAGTACTTC. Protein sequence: CASSLEGRPRGETQYF.

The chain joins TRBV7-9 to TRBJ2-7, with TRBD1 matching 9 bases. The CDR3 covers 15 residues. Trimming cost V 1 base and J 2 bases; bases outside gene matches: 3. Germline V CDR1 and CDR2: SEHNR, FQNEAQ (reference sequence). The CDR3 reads CASSLVDRGAYEQYF. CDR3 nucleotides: TGTGCCAGCAGCTTAGTAGACAGGGGGGCCTACGAGCAGTACTTC.

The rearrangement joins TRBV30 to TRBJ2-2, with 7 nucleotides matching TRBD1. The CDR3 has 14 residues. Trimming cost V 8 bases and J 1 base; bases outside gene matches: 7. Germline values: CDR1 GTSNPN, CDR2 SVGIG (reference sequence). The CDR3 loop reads CAHTRQGNTGELFF. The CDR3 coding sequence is TGTGCCCATACTAGACAGGGGAACACCGGGGAGCTGTTTTTT. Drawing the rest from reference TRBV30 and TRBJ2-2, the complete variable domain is SQTIHQWPATLVQPVGSPLSLECTVEGTSNPNLYWYRQAAGRGLQLLFYSVGIGQISSEVPQNLSASRPQDRQFILSSKKLLLSDSGFYLCAHTRQGNTGELFFGEGSRLTVL.

Written as DNA, the CDR3 is TGCAGTGCTAGTTCCGGGGGGTGGGAGAGTAGTGAGCAGTTCTTC. Its protein is CSASSGGWESSEQFF. The rearrangement links TRBV20-1 to TRBJ2-1; 7 nucleotides agree with TRBD2. Germline V lookup: CDR1 DFQATT, CDR2 SNEGSKA (reference sequence). There are 15 residues in the CDR3. J gave up 9 bases and V 3 bases, and 14 bases lay outside the gene matches.

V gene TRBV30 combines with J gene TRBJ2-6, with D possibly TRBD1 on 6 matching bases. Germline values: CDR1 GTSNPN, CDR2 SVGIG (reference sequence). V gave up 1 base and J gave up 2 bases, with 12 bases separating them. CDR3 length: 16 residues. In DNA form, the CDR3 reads TGTGCCTGGAGTGCCCGAGGGGGTCCTGGGGCCAACGTCCTGACTTTC. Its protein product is CAWSARGGPGANVLTF. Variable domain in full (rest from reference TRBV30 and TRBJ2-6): SQTIHQWPATLVQPVGSPLSLECTVEGTSNPNLYWYRQAAGRGLQLLFYSVGIGQISSEVPQNLSASRPQDRQFILSSKKLLLSDSGFYLCAWSARGGPGANVLTFGAGSRLTVL.